The 22 T cell receptor beta chains presented below share a single source sample, sequenced in a study of T cell responses to AZD1222 COVID-19 vaccine. Method: immunoSEQ multiplex PCR; TCRdb's copy keeps in-frame clones and lacks some. Of over 100,000 clones listed, 80% to 85% are singletons. The material sequenced was peripheral blood, taken on day 0 of AZD1222 vaccination. The origin of the receptors is an adult in good health.

V gene TRBV28 combines with J gene TRBJ2-7; perhaps TRBD1 as D (5 bases). CDR3 size: 14 residues. The germline gives CDR1 MDHEN, CDR2 SYDVKM. Between the trimmed V and J ends, which lost 7 bases and 0 bases, there was a span of 13 bases. CDR3 DNA sequence: TGTGCCAGCATATCGAGAAGGGGCTCCTACGAGCAGTACTTC. It yields the protein CASISRRGSYEQYF.

This clone is deemed medium-sized. The chain recombines TRBV24-1 with TRBJ1-5; D is ambiguous. Germline values: CDR1 KGHDR, CDR2 SFDVKD. The CDR3 consists of 14 residues. Trimming pared 4 bases from V and 6 bases from J, leaving 12 bases between. CDR3 loop: CATSEAAGGQPQHF. CDR3 bases: TGTGCCACCAGTGAGGCGGCAGGAGGTCAGCCCCAGCATTTT.

CDR3 region: CASSEEQVISGNTIYF. DNA of the CDR3: TGTGCCAGCTCAGAAGAACAGGTCATCTCTGGAAACACCATATATTTT. The rearrangement joins TRBV18 to TRBJ1-3, with a possible D match to TRBD1 (5 bases). CDR3 size: 16 residues. Looked up from germline, CDR1 is KGHSH and CDR2 is LQKENI. Trimming left V 5 bases short and J 0 bases short, with 14 bases between.

This clone was observed a handful of times. The genes are TRBV18 and TRBJ2-5, with 9 bases aligning to TRBD1. V was pared by 3 bases and J by 5 bases, with 7 bases of the junction left unmatched. The CDR3 sequence is 15 residues long. CDR1 and CDR2 from the germline V gene are KGHSH and LQKENI. The CDR3 here is CASSPGTGQRETQYF. The CDR3 nucleotides are TGTGCCAGCTCACCGGGGACAGGGCAGAGGGAGACCCAGTACTTC. The variable domain in full, completed from reference TRBV18 and TRBJ2-5, reads NAGVMQNPRHLVRRRGQEARLRCSPMKGHSHVYWYRQLPEEGLKFMVYLQKENIIDESGMPKERFSAEFPKEGPSILRIQQVVRGDSAAYFCASSPGTGQRETQYFGPGTRLLVL.

This chain connects TRBV12-5 to TRBJ1-5; 7 bases fit TRBD1. CDR3 length: 14 residues. V was pared by 5 bases and J by 7 bases, with 8 bases of the junction left unmatched. Per germline, CDR1 LGHNT and CDR2 FRNRAP. Here the CDR3 DNA reads TGTGCTAGTGGTGTAGGGGGCGGCGGGCAGCCCCAGCATTTT. Translated, it gives CASGVGGGGQPQHF.

This sequence joins TRBV6-1 and TRBJ2-7, with D perhaps assigned TRBD1 or TRBD2 (5 bases each). Looked up from germline, CDR1 is MNHNS and CDR2 is SASEGT. The CDR3 loop spans 14 amino acids. Trimming shortened V by 1 base and J by 3 bases, and 10 bases separated the two germline ends. CDR3 sequence reads: CASSEGGRNYEQYV. The CDR3 DNA sequence: TGTGCCAGCAGTGAAGGGGGACGGAACTACGAGCAGTACGTC.

The chain recombines TRBV5-6 with TRBJ2-7; TRBD2 matches 13 bases. V shed 4 bases and J 2 bases; nucleotides not matched to a gene: 3. CDR1 SGHDT and CDR2 YYEEEE come from the germline V gene. This CDR3 contains 15 residues. The CDR3 spells CASSHGTSGTYEQYF. In DNA, the CDR3 is TGTGCCAGCAGCCACGGGACTAGCGGGACCTACGAGCAGTACTTC.

The rearrangement links TRBV12-3 or TRBV12-4 to TRBJ1-2; D gene ambiguous. With 3 bases removed from V and 5 bases from J, the gap between germline ends came to 7 bases. The CDR3 totals 12 residues. CDR3 amino acids: CASSFGRYGYTF. The DNA of the CDR3 is TGTGCCAGCAGTTTCGGACGGTATGGCTACACCTTC.

The rearrangement joins TRBV7-9 to TRBJ2-7, with no clear D. This CDR3 is built from 13 residues. Germline-derived CDR1 and CDR2 are SEHNR and FQNEAQ (reference sequence). The ends were cut back, 5 bases at V and 3 bases at J, with 11 bases in the middle. The CDR3: CASSHWGDYEQYF. The DNA of the CDR3 is TGTGCCAGCAGCCACTGGGGTGACTACGAGCAGTACTTC.

This sequence joins TRBV20-1 and TRBJ2-7; TRBD2 is a possible D gene (5 bases). Trimming cost V 3 bases and J 3 bases, with 15 bases left between them. Germline lookup yields CDR1 DFQATT and CDR2 SNEGSKA (reference sequence). The CDR3 runs 14 residues. CDR3 region: CSASAGLARYEQYF. In DNA form, the CDR3 reads TGCAGTGCTAGTGCCGGGTTAGCGCGCTACGAGCAGTACTTC.

There are a few counts of this clone. The rearrangement links TRBV6-5 to TRBJ1-3, with 7 bases identical to TRBD1. This CDR3 contains 16 residues. Trimming removed 3 bases from V and 1 base from J; junction bases left unmatched: 6. Germline CDR1 and CDR2: MNHEY and SVGAGI. The CDR3 spells CASSYYHRGSGNTIYF. The CDR3 bases are TGTGCCAGCAGTTATTACCACAGGGGATCTGGAAACACCATATATTTT.

V is TRBV3-1 (or the pseudogene TRBV3-2) and J is TRBJ1-1, with D possibly TRBD1 on 6 matching bases. Germline lookup yields CDR1 LGHDT and CDR2 YNNKEL (reference sequence). The V end lost 0 bases, the J end lost 0 bases, and 23 bases lay between the germline ends. This CDR3 has 20 amino acids. This CDR3 reads CASSQDLSSPTGSVNTEAFF. CDR3 coding DNA: TGTGCCAGCAGCCAAGATCTATCTTCTCCTACAGGGTCGGTGAACACTGAAGCTTTCTTT.

The chain carries TRBV11-2 and TRBJ1-4; 8 bases align to TRBD1. The junction had 5 bases not matched to a gene; V was cut back by 3 bases and J by 5 bases. CDR3 length: 15 amino acids. Germline V gene sequence: CDR1 SGHAT, CDR2 FQNNGV. The CDR3 loop is CASSFRQGRNEKLFF. For the CDR3, the DNA is TGTGCCAGCAGCTTCCGACAGGGGAGAAATGAAAAACTGTTTTTT.

In this sample, this clone turned up a few times. The chain has TRBV19 and TRBJ2-2, with TRBD1 as a possible D gene (6 bases). Germline CDR1 is LNHDA and CDR2 is SQIVND (reference sequence). The CDR3 sequence is 15 residues long. V lost 4 bases and J lost 4, with 13 bases in between. Written as DNA, the CDR3 is TGTGCCAGTAGTACTACAGGGTATGGCACCGGGGAGCTGTTTTTT. It yields the protein CASSTTGYGTGELFF.

This clone was detected once. The J gene is TRBJ1-4, the V gene TRBV12-5, with D tentatively TRBD1 (6 bases). This CDR3 region has 17 residues. Germline V gene sequence: CDR1 LGHNT, CDR2 FRNRAP. Trimming stripped 6 bases from V and 5 bases from J, with 22 bases between. CDR3 sequence: CASGQPTLTGMNEKLFF. The CDR3 nucleotides read TGTGCTAGTGGCCAACCCACCCTGACAGGAATGAATGAAAAACTGTTTTTT.

With regard to this clone: A junction end diverges from the germline sequence, so it may reflect a read error. The V and J genes are TRBV9 and TRBJ2-7; no clear D gene. The length of the CDR3 is 15 residues. The V gene's germline CDR1 is SGDLS and CDR2 YYNGEE. The CDR3 bases are TGTGCCAGCAGCCTAACACCCACTCAGTCCTCCGAGCAGTACTTC. Translating it yields CASSLTPTQSSEQYF.

The chain joins TRBV11-3 to TRBJ2-7, with D perhaps matching TRBD1 (5 bases). Germline values: CDR1 SGHNT, CDR2 YENEEA. With 8 bases removed from V and 0 bases from J, the gap between germline ends came to 11 bases. The CDR3 has 13 residues. Written as DNA, the CDR3 is TGTGCCAGCGGCGCACAGGCCTCCTACGAGCAGTACTTC. This translates into CASGAQASYEQYF.

This chain connects TRBV24-1 to TRBJ2-5; D is possibly TRBD2 (6 bases). In germline, CDR1 is KGHDR, CDR2 SFDVKD. V gave up 2 bases and J gave up 5 bases, with 14 bases separating them. The CDR3 is 15 residues long. The CDR3 sequence: CATSDSRGSGETQYF. The CDR3 DNA reads TGTGCCACCAGTGATTCACGGGGGAGTGGGGAGACCCAGTACTTC.

This clone was recorded a few times. The rearrangement links TRBV12-3 or TRBV12-4 to TRBJ1-1; no reliable D call. V shed 3 bases and J shed 11 bases, with 13 bases lying between them. CDR3 length: 12 residues. The CDR3: CASSLGRRSAFF. The CDR3 nucleotides read TGTGCCAGCAGTTTGGGGAGGCGGTCCGCTTTCTTT.

The genes are TRBV18 and TRBJ1-3, with D unclear. In germline, CDR1 is KGHSH, CDR2 LQKENI. Between the trimmed V and J ends, which lost 3 bases and 0 bases, there was a span of 9 bases. This CDR3 has 15 residues. This chain's CDR3 is CASSPEAPSGNTIYF. The CDR3 DNA reads as TGTGCCAGCTCACCGGAGGCACCCTCTGGAAACACCATATATTTT.

A single count supports this clone. The DNA for the CDR3 is TGTGCCAGCAAGCCCGGGACTCTGAACACCGGGGAGCTGTTTTTT. Its protein product is CASKPGTLNTGELFF. This sequence joins TRBV6-5 and TRBJ2-2; possibly TRBD2 for D (6 bases). Germline V gene data show CDR1 as MNHEY and CDR2 as SVGAGI. CDR3 length: 15 amino acids. V dropped 7 bases and J dropped 1 base, with 13 bases sitting between them.

This clone was recorded once. The gene calls are TRBV11-3 and TRBJ2-1; 8 bases are a match to TRBD1. CDR3 length: 17 residues. V lost 1 base to trimming and J lost 0 bases; unmatched junction nucleotides: 5. Germline CDR1 reads SGHNT; CDR2 reads YENEEA. CDR3 sequence: CASSLGTGSRSYNEQFF. The CDR3 nucleotides read TGTGCCAGCAGCTTAGGGACAGGGTCTCGCTCCTACAATGAGCAGTTCTTC.